Presented here are 15 T cell receptor beta chains from one specimen sequenced in a study of PD-1 blockade in classical Hodgkin lymphoma. Each and every patient relapsed after autologous stem cell transplantation, and patients got differing brentuximab vedotin exposure. Generated by immunoSEQ multiplex PCR, the TCRdb table keeps only in-frame clones and is missing some. Among some 60,000 clones listed, 75% to 90% were seen once. This sample comprised peripheral blood mononuclear cells (PBMCs), obtained at baseline. The receptors derive from a human donor with classical Hodgkin lymphoma.

This clone was detected a few times. CDR3 sequence: CASSAQGANRSNQPQHF. Here the CDR3 DNA reads TGTGCCAGCAGTGCACAGGGGGCTAATAGGAGCAATCAGCCCCAGCATTTT. The J gene is TRBJ1-5, the V gene TRBV2; 9 bases fit TRBD1. The junction had 8 bases not matched to a gene; V was cut back by 4 bases and J by 1 base. The CDR3 extends over 17 amino acids. Germline assignment: CDR1 SNHLY and CDR2 FYNNEI.

This clone was seen once. V is TRBV30 and J is TRBJ2-2, with 10 positions matching TRBD2. Germline CDR1 reads GTSNPN; CDR2 reads SVGIG (reference sequence). The CDR3 covers 17 residues. Trimming at V came to 0 bases and at J to 7 bases, leaving 11 bases not matched to a gene. The CDR3 loop reads CAWSVPSGGAWIGELFF. In DNA form, the CDR3 reads TGTGCCTGGAGTGTACCCAGCGGGGGGGCCTGGATCGGGGAGCTGTTTTTT.

The rearrangement joins TRBV5-6 to TRBJ2-2; no firm D call. V lost 2 bases and J 8 bases, leaving 4 bases between the germline ends. The CDR3 sequence is 11 residues long. Germline V gene data show CDR1 as SGHDT and CDR2 as YYEEEE. The CDR3 loop reads CASSFVGELFF. The CDR3 DNA sequence: TGTGCCAGCAGCTTTGTAGGGGAGCTGTTTTTT.

V gene TRBV10-2 combines with J gene TRBJ2-7; D tentatively reads TRBD1 or TRBD2 (5 bases each). This CDR3 comprises 14 residues. Per germline, CDR1 WSHSY and CDR2 SAAADI. Between the trimmed V and J ends, which lost 5 bases and 3 bases, there was a span of 14 bases. The CDR3, as DNA: TGCGCCAGCAGTTCAGGGACGCAATACTACGAGCAGTACTTC. It encodes CASSSGTQYYEQYF.

In regard to this clone: One end of the junction varies from germline; a read error may be responsible. The chain combines TRBV7-4 with TRBJ2-2; D might be TRBD2 (5 bases). The germline gives CDR1 SGHVT, CDR2 SQSDAQ. This CDR3 is 13 amino acids long. The CDR3 nucleotides are TGTGCCAGCAGCTTAAACGAACACCGGGGAGCTGTTTTT. Its protein product is CASSLNEHRGAVF.

V usage is TRBV2 and J usage is TRBJ2-5; tentative D call: TRBD2 (5 bases). The V gene lost 2 bases and the J gene lost 4 bases, with 14 bases spanning the gap. Germline V gene sequence: CDR1 SNHLY, CDR2 FYNNEI. The CDR3 has 15 residues. The CDR3 reads CASSEFGIIGETQYF. DNA of the CDR3: TGTGCCAGCAGTGAATTCGGGATCATTGGAGAGACCCAGTACTTC.

The genes are TRBV5-1 and TRBJ1-2; a weak D match, TRBD1 (5 bases). The CDR3 spans 15 residues. Germline loops: CDR1 SGHRS, CDR2 YFSETQ. Deletions cut 0 bases from V and 5 bases from J, with 14 bases between. This chain's CDR3 is CASSLAVGVLYGYTF. CDR3 DNA: TGCGCCAGCAGCTTGGCCGTAGGGGTTCTTTATGGCTACACCTTC.

This chain connects TRBV2 to TRBJ1-6, with a possible D match to TRBD1 (5 bases). Trimming took off 3 bases at V and 2 bases at J, with 14 bases between the two ends. CDR1 is SNHLY, CDR2 FYNNEI, per germline. This CDR3 is 17 amino acids long. The CDR3 region is CASSEGVEITYNSPLHF. The CDR3 DNA reads as TGTGCCAGCAGTGAGGGGGTTGAGATCACCTATAATTCACCCCTCCACTTT.

This clone was detected only once. The V call is TRBV19, the J call TRBJ1-5; maybe TRBD1 (6 bases). V shed 5 bases and J shed 5 bases, with 13 bases lying between them. CDR3 length: 14 amino acids. The germline gives CDR1 LNHDA, CDR2 SQIVND (reference sequence). The CDR3: CASSLTGWDQPQHF. The CDR3 DNA follows: TGTGCCAGTAGTCTGACAGGTTGGGATCAGCCCCAGCATTTT. Full variable domain (remainder filled in from reference TRBV19 and TRBJ1-5): DGGITQSPKYLFRKEGQNVTLSCEQNLNHDAMYWYRQDPGQGLRLIYYSQIVNDFQKGDIAEGYSVSREKKESFPLTVTSAQKNPTAFYLCASSLTGWDQPQHFGDGTRLSIL.

This rearrangement joins TRBV7-9 to TRBJ2-1; 11 nucleotides match TRBD2. CDR3 length: 18 amino acids. Germline-derived CDR1 and CDR2 are SEHNR and FQNEAQ (reference sequence). J was trimmed by 0 bases and V by 5 bases; bases with no gene match: 9. The CDR3 is CASSPTSGGFSSYNEQFF. CDR3 bases: TGTGCCAGCAGCCCTACTAGCGGGGGATTCAGCTCCTACAATGAGCAGTTCTTC.

V gene TRBV7-6 combines with J gene TRBJ1-1; D possibly corresponds to TRBD1 (5 bases). The V end was cut by 1 base, the J end by 4 bases, with 7 bases between. CDR1 and CDR2 from the germline V gene are SGHVS and FNYEAQ. CDR3 length: 13 amino acids. The CDR3 DNA is TGTGCCAGCAGCTTAGAGGGGATCACTGAAGCTTTCTTT. It encodes CASSLEGITEAFF.

The chain carries TRBV19 and TRBJ1-2; D not resolved. Trimming stripped 10 bases from V and 3 bases from J, with 18 bases between. The CDR3 loop spans 14 amino acids. Germline V gene data show CDR1 as LNHDA and CDR2 as SQIVND (reference sequence). The CDR3 loop reads CATTTISSHYGYTF. CDR3 sequence (DNA): TGTGCCACCACCACTATATCGTCGCACTATGGCTACACCTTC. The whole variable domain, filled in from reference TRBV19 and TRBJ1-2, reads DGGITQSPKYLFRKEGQNVTLSCEQNLNHDAMYWYRQDPGQGLRLIYYSQIVNDFQKGDIAEGYSVSREKKESFPLTVTSAQKNPTAFYLCATTTISSHYGYTFGSGTRLTVV.

This chain joins TRBV7-9 and TRBJ1-2, with unresolved D. The V end was cut by 8 bases, the J end by 3 bases, with 13 bases between. There are 13 residues in the CDR3. CDR1 and CDR2 (germline): SEHNR, FQNEAQ (reference sequence). CDR3 in amino acids: CASVRWGDYGYTF. CDR3 DNA: TGTGCCAGCGTTAGATGGGGTGACTATGGCTACACCTTC.

The sample holds a few counts of this clone. This chain uses TRBV5-1 with TRBJ1-1; D not certain. The germline V gene has CDR1 SGHRS and CDR2 YFSETQ. Deletions cut 2 bases from V and 1 base from J, with 9 bases between. This CDR3 region has 14 residues. In DNA form, the CDR3 reads TGCGCCAGCAGCTTAACCGGGTGGAACACTGAAGCTTTCTTT. Translated, it gives CASSLTGWNTEAFF.

This clone was detected only a few times. The V call is TRBV6-6, the J call TRBJ2-1, with 11 bases lining up with TRBD2. The V gene end was trimmed by 4 bases and the J gene end by 2 bases; junction bases not matched to a gene: 4. The germline V gene has CDR1 MNHNY and CDR2 SVGAGI (reference sequence). The CDR3 runs to 16 residues. This CDR3 reads CASSFIAGGPYNEQFF. The CDR3 DNA reads TGTGCCAGCAGTTTTATAGCGGGGGGGCCCTACAATGAGCAGTTCTTC.